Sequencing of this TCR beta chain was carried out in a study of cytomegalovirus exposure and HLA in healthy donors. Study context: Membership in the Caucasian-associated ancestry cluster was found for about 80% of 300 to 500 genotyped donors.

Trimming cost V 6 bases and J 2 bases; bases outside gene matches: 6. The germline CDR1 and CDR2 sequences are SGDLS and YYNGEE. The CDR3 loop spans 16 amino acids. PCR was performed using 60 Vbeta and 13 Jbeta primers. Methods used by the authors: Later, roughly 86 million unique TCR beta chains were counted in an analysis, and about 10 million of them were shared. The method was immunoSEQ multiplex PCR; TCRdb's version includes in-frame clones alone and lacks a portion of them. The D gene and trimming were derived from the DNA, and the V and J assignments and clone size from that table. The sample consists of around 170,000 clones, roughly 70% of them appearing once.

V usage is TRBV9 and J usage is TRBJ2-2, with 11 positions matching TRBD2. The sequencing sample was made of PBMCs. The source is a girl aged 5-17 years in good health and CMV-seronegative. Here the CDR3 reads CASKATSGGNTGELFF. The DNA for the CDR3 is TGTGCCAGCAAGGCCACTAGCGGGGGCAACACCGGGGAGCTGTTTTTT.